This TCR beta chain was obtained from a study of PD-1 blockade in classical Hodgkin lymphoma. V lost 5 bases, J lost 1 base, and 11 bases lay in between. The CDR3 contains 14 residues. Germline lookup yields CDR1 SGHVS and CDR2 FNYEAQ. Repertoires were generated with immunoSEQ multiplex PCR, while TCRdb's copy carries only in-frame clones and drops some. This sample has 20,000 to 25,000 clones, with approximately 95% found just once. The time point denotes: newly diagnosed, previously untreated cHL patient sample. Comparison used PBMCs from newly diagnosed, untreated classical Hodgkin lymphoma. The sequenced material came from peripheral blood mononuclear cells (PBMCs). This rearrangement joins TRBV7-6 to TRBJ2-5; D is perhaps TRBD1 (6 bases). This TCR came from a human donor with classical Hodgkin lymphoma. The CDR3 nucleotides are TGTGCCAGCAGCCGACAGGCGTTCCAAGAGACCCAGTACTTC. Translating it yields CASSRQAFQETQYF.